This T cell receptor (beta chain) was captured by sequencing in a study of blood T cell repertoires in COVID-19. The germline V gene encodes CDR1 SGHDN and CDR2 FVKESK. V gave up 4 bases and J gave up 2 bases, with 13 bases separating them. The CDR3 is 15 residues long. The protocol was immunoSEQ multiplex PCR, while the TCRdb copy is restricted to in-frame clones and leaves out a portion. The sample consists of 150,000 or so clones, under 90% of them appearing once. The receptor was derived from a woman between 45 and 60 years old who had recovered from COVID-19. Sequenced: PBMCs or T cells enriched from blood (not recorded which). The rearrangement uses TRBV14 and TRBJ2-3; D might be TRBD2 (6 bases). The CDR3, as DNA: TGTGCCAGCAGCCTTCGAGGGGACTTCACAGATACGCAGTATTTT. It encodes CASSLRGDFTDTQYF. The full variable domain, its missing parts supplied by reference TRBV14 and TRBJ2-3, is EAGVTQFPSHSVIEKGQTVTLRCDPISGHDNLYWYRRVMGKEIKFLLHFVKESKQDESGMPNNRFLAERTGGTYSTLKVQPAELEDSGVYFCASSLRGDFTDTQYFGPGTRLTVL.